These 32 T cell receptor beta chains share one sample of origin, sequenced in a study of blood T cell repertoires in COVID-19 (dated by TCRdb to about 2020). The library was made by the immunoSEQ multiplex PCR assay. TCRdb holds this immuneACCESS table with in-frame rearrangements only. Some clones are missing; in checked studies, unresolved V genes explain under half, and the rest has no known cause. This sample lists around 320,000 clones; roughly 89% were detected once. The ten largest clones add up to less than 3% of the sample. The specimen sequenced was PBMCs or T cells enriched from blood (not recorded which). These receptors came from a woman aged 45 to 65 who had been exposed to COVID-19.

This clone was recorded only once. The V call is TRBV5-1, the J call TRBJ1-5; 8 bases align to TRBD1. The CDR3 extends over 15 amino acids. V shed 2 bases and J 7 bases; nucleotides not matched to a gene: 8. The germline V gene encodes CDR1 SGHRS and CDR2 YFSETQ. CDR3 in amino acids: CASSFLTGVEQPQHF. The CDR3 coding sequence is TGCGCCAGCAGCTTCTTGACAGGGGTAGAACAGCCCCAGCATTTT. Supplemented by reference TRBV5-1 and TRBJ1-5, the full variable domain reads KAGVTQTPRYLIKTRGQQVTLSCSPISGHRSVSWYQQTPGQGLQFLFEYFSETQRNKGNFPGRFSGRQFSNSRSEMNVSTLELGDSALYLCASSFLTGVEQPQHFGDGTRLSIL.

This chain links TRBV7-2 with TRBJ2-7, with 9 positions matching TRBD2. The germline V gene encodes CDR1 SGHTA and CDR2 FQGNSA. V lost 5 bases to trimming and J lost 6 bases; unmatched junction nucleotides: 8. The CDR3 covers 14 residues. The CDR3 bases are TGTGCCAGCAGCCCGAGCGGGGGGCCGTTCGAGCAGTACTTC. It encodes CASSPSGGPFEQYF.

This rearrangement joins TRBV4-1 to TRBJ2-3; TRBD1 aligns across 7 bases. V gave up 4 bases and J gave up 5 bases; unmatched junction bases: 9. Germline V gives CDR1 MGHRA, CDR2 YSYEKL. The CDR3 covers 15 residues. The CDR3 here is CASSPGTAVIDTQYF. The CDR3 bases are TGCGCCAGCAGCCCCGGGACAGCGGTTATAGATACGCAGTATTTT.

This clone was recorded only once. The chain recombines TRBV5-1 with TRBJ2-1; D is perhaps TRBD1 (5 bases). Germline V gives CDR1 SGHRS, CDR2 YFSETQ. V lost 0 bases and J lost 1, with 5 bases in between. This CDR3 spans 14 amino acids. This CDR3 is CASSLAGSYNEQFF. The CDR3 DNA reads TGCGCCAGCAGCTTGGCAGGGTCCTACAATGAGCAGTTCTTC.

This chain links TRBV27 with TRBJ2-7, with 11 bases matching TRBD2. The CDR3 consists of 19 residues. CDR1 MNHEY and CDR2 SMNVEV come from the germline V gene (reference sequence). The V gene end was trimmed by 6 bases and the J gene end by 2 bases; junction bases not matched to a gene: 18. The DNA for the CDR3 is TGTGCCAGCAGCAGGAGGCAGGGAGGAACTAGCGGGGGAACCTACGAGCAGTACTTC. This encodes CASSRRQGGTSGGTYEQYF.

The V call is TRBV24-1, the J call TRBJ2-5, with 9 bases matching TRBD1. V was pared by 3 bases and J by 1 base, with 8 bases of the junction left unmatched. Germline CDR1 reads KGHDR; CDR2 reads SFDVKD. CDR3 length: 17 amino acids. CDR3 coding DNA: TGTGCCACCAGTGATGGGGGGACAGGGAGGATCCAAGAGACCCAGTACTTC. Its protein is CATSDGGTGRIQETQYF.

The chain employs TRBV4-1 and TRBJ2-1; 9 nucleotides match TRBD2. Trimming cost V 3 bases and J 10 bases; bases outside gene matches: 7. The CDR3 spans 14 residues. Germline CDR1 MGHRA, CDR2 YSYEKL. In DNA, the CDR3 is TGCGCCAGCAGCCACCCGGGACTAGCACCCGAGCAGTTCTTC. Its protein is CASSHPGLAPEQFF.

This sequence joins TRBV7-2 and TRBJ2-1; TRBD2 agrees at 9 bases. The CDR3 runs to 15 residues. With V trimmed by 5 bases and J by 7 bases, 9 bases remained unmatched. CDR1 is SGHTA and CDR2 is FQGNSA in the germline V gene. Here the CDR3 DNA reads TGTGCCAGCAGCCTAAGCGGGGGGCCTATGAATGAGCAGTTCTTC. This gives the protein CASSLSGGPMNEQFF.

The V and J genes are TRBV6-1 and TRBJ1-5, with TRBD1 as a possible D gene (5 bases). From germline, CDR1 is MNHNS and CDR2 SASEGT. With 3 bases removed from V and 1 base from J, the gap between germline ends came to 10 bases. This CDR3 has 15 residues. The chain's CDR3 is CASSDAGESNQPQHF. As DNA, the CDR3 is TGTGCCAGCAGTGACGCGGGGGAAAGCAATCAGCCCCAGCATTTT.

J is TRBJ1-1 and V is TRBV21-1; no check of the table's D call, TRBD1, against the DNA was made. TRBV21-1 is a pseudogene locus. This CDR3 is 14 amino acids long. The CDR3 loop reads CASRQGKVWTEAFF. CDR3 nucleotides: TGTGCCAGCAGACAGGGGAAGGTGTGGACTGAAGCTTTCTTT.

The chain uses TRBV7-2 and TRBJ1-5, with TRBD1 identical over 8 bases. The junction had 9 bases not matched to a gene; V was cut back by 5 bases and J by 6 bases. CDR3 size: 15 residues. CDR1 SGHTA and CDR2 FQGNSA come from the germline V gene. CDR3 in DNA: TGTGCCAGCAGCCCAGACCGGACAGGGTTTCAGCCCCAGCATTTT. Residues: CASSPDRTGFQPQHF.

This chain's CDR3 is CAAAGTGVAGELFF. The CDR3 DNA is TGTGCCGCCGCCGGGACAGGGGTCGCCGGGGAGCTGTTTTTT. The chain uses TRBV10-3 and TRBJ2-2; 10 positions agree with TRBD1. CDR1 is ENHRY, CDR2 SYGVKD, per germline. CDR3 length: 14 residues. V trimming: 11 bases; J trimming: 6 bases; junction bases outside the gene matches: 9.

The V gene is TRBV7-2, the J gene TRBJ1-2; D remains unclear. From germline, CDR1 is SGHTA and CDR2 FQGNSA. Trimming removed 4 bases at V and 5 bases at J, with 8 bases between. The CDR3 has 12 residues. CDR3 loop: CASSSRSYGYTF. CDR3 nucleotide sequence: TGTGCCAGCAGCTCTCGGTCTTATGGCTACACCTTC.

This clone was picked up one time. This chain uses TRBV10-3 with TRBJ1-1; 11 positions agree with TRBD1. Germline CDR1 reads ENHRY; CDR2 reads SYGVKD. This CDR3 has 15 amino acids. Unmatched junction bases numbered 4, after V lost 6 bases and J lost 1 base. The CDR3 reads CAIRKGQGENTEAFF. The CDR3 DNA sequence: TGTGCCATCAGGAAGGGACAGGGGGAGAACACTGAAGCTTTCTTT.

The chain has TRBV19 and TRBJ2-2; D gene ambiguous. Trimming pared 8 bases from V and 3 bases from J, leaving 4 bases between. Germline lookup yields CDR1 LNHDA and CDR2 SQIVND (reference sequence). CDR3 length equals 11 residues. The CDR3 loop reads CASLYTGELFF. The CDR3 DNA reads as TGTGCCAGTCTATACACCGGGGAGCTGTTTTTT.

The chain joins TRBV9 to TRBJ1-2, with D possibly TRBD1 on 5 matching bases. CDR3 size: 13 residues. CDR1 and CDR2 from the germline V gene are SGDLS and YYNGEE. V was pared by 4 bases and J by 0 bases, with 7 bases between. The CDR3 nucleotides read TGTGCCAGCAGCCGGGACTCTAACTATGGCTACACCTTC. Translated, it gives CASSRDSNYGYTF.

V usage is TRBV3-1 (or the pseudogene TRBV3-2) and J usage is TRBJ2-5; 11 nucleotides align to TRBD2. The germline V gene encodes CDR1 LGHDT and CDR2 YNNKEL (reference sequence). This CDR3 is built from 19 residues. Losses at the gene ends were 4 bases for V and 3 bases for J; bases not matched to a gene: 16. CDR3 residues: CASSLLKAPGLAEKETQYF. CDR3 nucleotide sequence: TGTGCCAGCAGCCTCTTAAAGGCGCCGGGACTAGCGGAAAAAGAGACCCAGTACTTC.

J is TRBJ1-5 and V is TRBV28; D gene uncertain. V was clipped by 4 bases and J by 0 bases, with 16 bases between them. The CDR3 extends over 17 amino acids. Per germline, CDR1 MDHEN and CDR2 SYDVKM. DNA for the CDR3: TGTGCCAGCAGTTCCGCGCAGGAGGCATATAGCAATCAGCCCCAGCATTTT. Its translation: CASSSAQEAYSNQPQHF.

The chain combines TRBV11-2 with TRBJ1-2; D unclear. V was shortened by 4 bases and J by 2 bases, with 23 bases between the two germline ends. This CDR3 has 18 amino acids. Germline CDR1 is SGHAT and CDR2 is FQNNGV. The CDR3 is CASSSLQKRPPGNYGYTF. The CDR3 nucleotides are TGTGCCAGCAGCTCCCTACAGAAAAGGCCACCAGGAAACTATGGCTACACCTTC. Drawing the rest from reference TRBV11-2 and TRBJ1-2, the complete variable domain is EAGVAQSPRYKIIEKRQSVAFWCNPISGHATLYWYQQILGQGPKLLIQFQNNGVVDDSQLPKDRFSAERLKGVDSTLKIQPAKLEDSAVYLCASSSLQKRPPGNYGYTFGSGTRLTVV.

The chain couples TRBV30 to TRBJ1-1, with unresolved D. CDR1 GTSNPN and CDR2 SVGIG come from the germline V gene (reference sequence). The CDR3 extends over 15 amino acids. The V gene lost 0 bases and the J gene lost 0 bases, with 11 bases spanning the gap. The CDR3 DNA follows: TGTGCCTGGAGTGTTCTCAACAAAATGAACACTGAAGCTTTCTTT. It is translated as CAWSVLNKMNTEAFF.

The chain uses TRBV7-9 and TRBJ1-2; tentatively, D is TRBD1 (5 bases). V gave up 8 bases and J gave up 4 bases, with 17 bases separating them. The CDR3 has 14 amino acids. Germline lookup yields CDR1 SEHNR and CDR2 FQNEAQ (reference sequence). The CDR3 region is CASDSTDEVYGYTF. The CDR3 DNA sequence: TGTGCCAGCGACAGCACGGATGAGGTCTATGGCTACACCTTC.

The chain is built from TRBV7-9 and TRBJ2-5; 12 bases line up with TRBD1. This CDR3 contains 15 residues. In germline, CDR1 is SEHNR, CDR2 FQNEAQ (reference sequence). The junction had 9 bases not matched to a gene; V was cut back by 8 bases and J by 5 bases. This chain's CDR3 is CASRRGQGAWETQYF. CDR3 DNA sequence: TGTGCCAGCCGGCGGGGACAGGGGGCGTGGGAGACCCAGTACTTC.

The chain couples TRBV29-1 to TRBJ2-5, with 7 bases lining up with TRBD1. Germline V CDR1 and CDR2: SQVTM, ANQGSEA. The trim removed 6 bases at V and 3 bases at J, leaving 16 bases unmatched. The CDR3 has 16 residues. The CDR3 DNA follows: TGCAGCGTCATCTTAGGTTGGGACAGAAAAAAAGAGACCCAGTACTTC. It translates to CSVILGWDRKKETQYF.

J is TRBJ2-7 and V is TRBV10-3; D is ambiguous. CDR1 and CDR2 (germline): ENHRY, SYGVKD. CDR3 length: 12 residues. Trimming stripped 6 bases from V and 0 bases from J, with 6 bases between. This CDR3 reads CAIRSDSYEQYF. The CDR3 DNA is TGTGCCATCAGAAGCGACTCCTACGAGCAGTACTTC.

The chain is built from TRBV3-1 (or the pseudogene TRBV3-2) and TRBJ1-3, with 7 bases fitting TRBD1. Germline trimming cut 2 bases from V and 6 bases from J; bases unmatched to any gene: 4. The germline CDR1 and CDR2 sequences are LGHDT and YNNKEL (reference sequence). This CDR3 has 14 residues. The CDR3 protein is CASSQNRGANTIYF. CDR3 nucleotide sequence: TGTGCCAGCAGCCAAAACAGGGGTGCAAACACCATATATTTT.

This chain uses TRBV28 with TRBJ2-1; TRBD2 aligns across 9 bases. This CDR3 contains 15 residues. V shed 4 bases and J 7 bases; nucleotides not matched to a gene: 8. The germline V gene has CDR1 MDHEN and CDR2 SYDVKM. CDR3 in amino acids: CASSSPAGGQNEQFF. For the CDR3, the DNA is TGTGCCAGCAGTTCTCCGGCGGGGGGGCAGAATGAGCAGTTCTTC.

The rearrangement links TRBV6-5 to TRBJ1-1; D perhaps matches TRBD1 (5 bases). The germline V and J ends were trimmed by 6 bases and 3 bases, with 17 bases remaining between them. CDR3 length equals 15 residues. The germline V gene has CDR1 MNHEY and CDR2 SVGAGI. The CDR3 nucleotides read TGTGCCAGCAGCCTCCGAGGGGAGGCGGACACTGAAGCTTTCTTT. Its protein product is CASSLRGEADTEAFF.

The chain links TRBV2 to TRBJ2-7; 12 bases line up with TRBD2. J was trimmed by 4 bases and V by 2 bases; bases with no gene match: 15. Germline CDR1 reads SNHLY; CDR2 reads FYNNEI. The CDR3 consists of 19 residues. The CDR3 loop reads CASSESLAGGQLRAYEQYF. The CDR3 nucleotides are TGTGCCAGCAGTGAAAGCCTAGCGGGGGGGCAGTTGAGGGCGTACGAGCAGTACTTC.

The rearrangement links TRBV3-1 (or the pseudogene TRBV3-2) to TRBJ2-4; 10 bases map to TRBD2. Germline V CDR1 and CDR2: LGHDT, YNNKEL (reference sequence). With V trimmed by 1 base and J by 4 bases, 13 bases remained unmatched. The CDR3 spans 19 residues. CDR3 coding DNA: TGTGCCAGCAGCCAAGGGGCTAGCGGGGGCCGAGTACCGAAAAACATTCAGTACTTC. This sequence encodes CASSQGASGGRVPKNIQYF.

The chain combines TRBV3-1 (or the pseudogene TRBV3-2) with TRBJ2-3, with D possibly TRBD2 on 5 matching bases. The CDR3 runs to 15 residues. V lost 6 bases to trimming and J lost 6 bases, with 19 bases between them. The germline V gene has CDR1 LGHDT and CDR2 YNNKEL (reference sequence). Here the CDR3 reads CASSLPPGSYDTQYF. The CDR3 DNA reads TGTGCCAGCAGTCTCCCTCCGGGATCGTACGATACGCAGTATTTT.

This clone was seen once. The V and J genes are TRBV2 and TRBJ1-6, with 7 bases aligning to TRBD1. This CDR3 contains 13 residues. The germline V gene has CDR1 SNHLY and CDR2 FYNNEI. J gave up 6 bases and V 10 bases, and 6 bases lay outside the gene matches. DNA for the CDR3: TGTGCCACAGGGGGACAGACTAATTCACCCCTCCACTTT. This sequence encodes CATGGQTNSPLHF.

The chain joins TRBV7-8 to TRBJ2-7, with a weak D call TRBD1 (7 bases). The germline V gene encodes CDR1 SGHVS and CDR2 FQNEAQ. The CDR3 is 15 amino acids. The V end lost 1 base, the J end lost 4 bases, and 14 bases lay between the germline ends. CDR3 DNA sequence: TGTGCCAGCAGCTTAGTCGGGTCAGGGGGGTACGAGCAGTACTTC. Protein: CASSLVGSGGYEQYF.